This T cell receptor (beta chain) was sequenced in a study of blood T cell repertoires in COVID-19. Study-wide background: Spain, Italy and the United States supplied samples that represented acute and convalescent COVID-19. PBMCs, B-cell-depleted T cells, or T cells provided the cDNA or gDNA that made up the material.

The CDR3 is 15 amino acids. Trimming shortened V by 4 bases and J by 1 base, and 14 bases separated the two germline ends. The germline V gene has CDR1 SGHDT and CDR2 YYEEEE. Under the authors' procedure: Amplification of reference gene primers was used by the study to estimate nucleated cell counts. Sequencing used immunoSEQ multiplex PCR; TCRdb keeps in-frame clones, though not all of them. The V and J calls and clone size were taken over from that table, and D and trimming were inferred from the DNA. The sample consists of tens of thousands of clones, 90% of them appearing once. The sequenced sample was peripheral blood. This chain connects TRBV5-6 to TRBJ1-1; D possibly corresponds to TRBD1 (5 bases). The origin of this receptor is a woman in her forties or fifties in a cohort sampled during active COVID-19. The CDR3 protein is CASSPQGWTNTEAFF. CDR3 DNA: TGTGCCAGCAGCCCGCAGGGTTGGACGAACACTGAAGCTTTCTTT. Full variable domain (rest looked up from reference TRBV5-6 and TRBJ1-1): DAGVTQSPTHLIKTRGQQVTLRCSPKSGHDTVSWYQQALGQGPQFIFQYYEEEERQRGNFPDRFSGHQFPNYSSELNVNALLLGDSALYLCASSPQGWTNTEAFFGQGTRLTVV.